The source of this TCR beta chain is a study of regulatory T cells in long-lasting Graves disease. Time point defined: persistent/refractory GD, antithyroid drugs over 5 years with positive TRAb. The TCR library used RNA extracted from PBMCs. In the case of this clonotype: Its specificity is not known.

V shed 3 bases and J 0 bases; nucleotides not matched to a gene: 4. Germline CDR1 and CDR2: SQVTM and ANQGSEA. The length of the CDR3 is 15 residues. In building TCR beta libraries, iRepertoire HTBI primers were used together with Arm-PCR of CDR3 regions. TCRdb re-called the multiplex PCR reads with MiXCR, one entry per CDR3 protein. The sample holds 600,000 to 800,000 distinct CDR3 sequences; around 30% are singletons and the top ten take 40% to 55%. Study-level results: Since the sample size was small, accuracy may have been reduced.

The starting material was peripheral blood mononuclear cells (PBMCs), obtained when the disease was refractory, from a patient treated with antithyroid drugs. V gene TRBV29-1 combines with J gene TRBJ1-2; 10 positions agree with TRBD1. This TCR was sampled from a female donor with Graves disease. CDR3 region: CSVEGQGTTNYGYTF. CDR3 bases: TGCAGCGTTGAGGGACAGGGGACTACTAACTATGGCTACACCTTC.